These T cell receptor beta chains were read from a single sample in a study of shared clonotypes between healthy human individuals. Using immunoSEQ multiplex PCR, the repertoire was profiled, and TCRdb retains in-frame clones only, with some absent. The sample yields 2 million or so clones, about 94% seen once. The sequenced material came from naive CD8+ T cells sorted from blood. Receptors were obtained from a young man in good health. The CDR3 runs from the conserved cysteine through the conserved F or W. Each record gives: V gene, D gene, clone size, J gene, CDR3 protein, CDR3 DNA. The D gene is left open where the match is weak. The size entry is marked missing in some rows and otherwise reads once, few, many or a size class.

TRBV9	TRBD1	NA	TRBJ1-1	CASSPEGQGATEAFF	TGTGCCAGCAGCCCGGAGGGACAGGGAGCCACTGAAGCTTTCTTT
TRBV7-9	TRBD1	NA	TRBJ2-3	CASSLVQGITDTQYF	TGTGCCAGCAGCCTCGTACAGGGGATCACAGATACGCAGTATTTT
TRBV27	NA	NA	TRBJ2-1	CASSLSGGFGGNEQFF	TGTGCCAGCAGTTTATCTGGGGGTTTTGGTGGCAATGAGCAGTTCTTC
TRBV6-1	TRBD1	NA	TRBJ1-2	CASPGQGDGYTF	TGTGCCAGCCCTGGACAGGGAGATGGCTACACCTTC
TRBV27	NA	NA	TRBJ2-7	CASSNAGTPSEQYF	TGTGCCAGCAGTAATGCCGGGACACCCTCCGAGCAGTACTTC
TRBV5-5	NA	NA	TRBJ1-4	CASSLGGTAEKLFF	TGTGCCAGCAGCTTAGGCGGGACGGCCGAAAAACTGTTTTTT
TRBV7-9	TRBD2	NA	TRBJ2-7	CASSLTAGGSYEQYF	TGTGCCAGCAGCTTGACGGCGGGAGGGTCCTACGAGCAGTACTTC
TRBV19	NA	NA	TRBJ1-5	CASNSPGKGKYINQPQHF	TGTGCCAGTAACTCGCCAGGGAAGGGAAAATATATCAATCAGCCCCAGCATTTT
TRBV5-1	NA	NA	TRBJ2-3	CASSQDGDTQYF	TGCGCCAGCAGCCAGGACGGAGATACACAGTATTTT
TRBV11-2	NA	NA	TRBJ2-1	CASSSTPGLSSYNEQFF	TGTGCCAGCAGCTCGACACCGGGACTGAGCTCCTACAATGAGCAGTTCTTC
TRBV6-1	NA	once	TRBJ2-5	CASTDSQQWETQYF	TGTGCCAGCACCGACAGCCAGCAATGGGAGACCCAGTACTTC
TRBV30	NA	NA	TRBJ1-4	CAWTDWTATNEKLFF	TGTGCCTGGACCGACTGGACTGCAACTAATGAAAAACTGTTTTTT
TRBV5-4	TRBD1	NA	TRBJ2-7	CASSYDRGDEQYF	TGTGCCAGCAGCTATGACAGGGGAGACGAGCAGTACTTC
TRBV4-3	NA	NA	TRBJ1-5	CASSLLFTDDQPQHF	TGCGCCAGCAGCTTACTCTTTACAGACGATCAGCCCCAGCATTTT
TRBV29-1	TRBD2	NA	TRBJ2-1	CSIKGVASGTSYNEQFF	TGCAGCATTAAGGGGGTTGCTAGCGGGACGTCTTACAATGAGCAGTTCTTC
TRBV7-2	NA	NA	TRBJ1-2	CASSLRLWQVNGYTF	TGTGCCAGCAGCTTGAGGCTGTGGCAGGTCAATGGCTACACCTTC
TRBV27	NA	NA	TRBJ1-5	CASSLRDYQPQHF	TGTGCCAGCAGTTTAAGGGACTATCAGCCCCAGCATTTT
TRBV13	TRBD2	NA	TRBJ2-7	CASLAGGAYEQYF	TGTGCCAGCCTTGCGGGGGGTGCCTACGAGCAGTACTTC
TRBV4-2	NA	NA	TRBJ1-6	CASSQDIVVGEHNSPLHF	TGTGCCAGCAGCCAAGATATCGTAGTGGGGGAGCATAATTCACCCCTCCACTTT
TRBV7-9	NA	NA	TRBJ1-1	CASSSPDEGRSAEAFF	TGTGCCAGCAGTTCCCCCGACGAGGGGAGAAGCGCTGAAGCTTTCTTT
TRBV7-9	NA	NA	TRBJ1-6	CASSSSSSYNSPLHF	TGTGCCAGCAGCTCTTCGAGCTCCTATAATTCACCCCTCCACTTT
TRBV4-3	TRBD2	few	TRBJ2-1	CASSRTSGSYNEQFF	TGCGCCAGCAGCCGTACTAGCGGATCCTACAATGAGCAGTTCTTC
TRBV7-3	TRBD1	NA	TRBJ2-2	CASSSGQGNTGELFF	TGTGCCAGCAGCTCGGGACAGGGGAACACCGGGGAGCTGTTTTTT
TRBV10-3	NA	NA	TRBJ2-1	CAIREVYEQFF	TGTGCCATCAGGGAGGTATATGAGCAGTTCTTC
TRBV11-2	NA	NA	TRBJ2-7	CASSLVLHEQYF	TGTGCCAGCAGCTTAGTCCTACACGAGCAGTACTTC
TRBV4-1	NA	NA	TRBJ1-1	CASSPLGASGTEAFF	TGCGCCAGCAGCCCCTTAGGGGCCTCGGGCACTGAAGCTTTCTTT
TRBV10-3	NA	NA	TRBJ2-7	CAISDPMLGVQYF	TGTGCCATCAGTGACCCCATGTTGGGGGTGCAGTACTTC
TRBV11-2	NA	NA	TRBJ2-7	CASSFELISYEQYF	TGTGCCAGCAGCTTCGAACTTATCTCCTACGAGCAGTACTTC
TRBV2	TRBD2	NA	TRBJ2-1	CASRGGSSGYNEQFF	TGTGCCAGCAGGGGGGGATCTAGCGGCTACAATGAGCAGTTCTTC
TRBV5-1	TRBD1	NA	TRBJ2-7	CASSSPGQDYEQYF	TGCGCCAGCAGTTCACCGGGACAGGACTACGAGCAGTACTTC
TRBV7-9	NA	NA	TRBJ2-7	CASSSPVGGTGPYEQYF	TGTGCCAGCAGTTCACCGGTTGGGGGGACGGGTCCCTACGAGCAGTACTTC
TRBV7-3	NA	NA	TRBJ2-2	CASSLTGREWTGELFF	TGTGCCAGCAGCTTAACTGGCAGGGAATGGACCGGGGAGCTGTTTTTT
TRBV6-5	TRBD1	NA	TRBJ2-5	CASSPRTGGVETQYF	TGTGCCAGCAGTCCTCGGACAGGGGGCGTAGAGACCCAGTACTTC
TRBV5-1	NA	NA	TRBJ1-2	CASSLAGGNGYTF	TGCGCCAGCAGCTTGGCCGGGGGAAATGGCTACACCTTC
TRBV11-3	NA	NA	TRBJ2-7	CASSGRDSYEQYF	TGTGCCAGCAGCGGCAGGGACTCCTACGAGCAGTACTTC
TRBV4-1	NA	NA	TRBJ2-7	CASRHRNAFSYEQYF	TGCGCCAGCAGGCATAGAAATGCATTCTCCTACGAGCAGTACTTC
TRBV9	TRBD2	NA	TRBJ2-1	CASSGSGTVYNEQFF	TGTGCCAGCAGCGGTAGCGGGACGGTCTACAATGAGCAGTTCTTC
TRBV27	NA	NA	TRBJ2-1	CASSPRSDGYNEQFF	TGTGCCAGCAGTCCCCGGTCGGACGGTTACAATGAGCAGTTCTTC
TRBV30	NA	NA	TRBJ2-2	CAWESGELFF	TGTGCCTGGGAATCCGGGGAGCTGTTTTTT
TRBV15	NA	once	TRBJ2-7	CATSRDLGTSNEQYF	TGTGCCACCAGCAGAGACTTAGGGACCTCGAACGAGCAGTACTTC
TRBV11-2	TRBD2	NA	TRBJ2-7	CASSLGTSGSYEQYF	TGTGCCAGCAGCCTGGGGACTAGCGGGAGCTACGAGCAGTACTTC
TRBV28	NA	NA	TRBJ2-5	CASSPVGGQETQYF	TGTGCCAGCAGTCCAGTAGGGGGGCAAGAGACCCAGTACTTC
TRBV30	TRBD1	once	TRBJ1-1	CAWSVRPGQGNTEAFF	TGTGCCTGGAGTGTACGGCCCGGACAGGGCAACACTGAAGCTTTCTTT
TRBV7-9	NA	once	TRBJ1-1	CASSFSTGVNTEAFF	TGTGCCAGCAGTTTTTCCACAGGAGTTAACACTGAAGCTTTCTTT
TRBV2	TRBD1	NA	TRBJ2-7	CASSLFSGQGISYEQYF	TGTGCCAGCAGTCTATTCTCGGGACAGGGGATATCCTACGAGCAGTACTTC
TRBV2	TRBD2	NA	TRBJ2-5	CASRLAGDFRTQYF	TGTGCCAGCAGGTTAGCGGGGGACTTCCGGACCCAGTACTTC
TRBV27	TRBD1	NA	TRBJ1-1	CASSFSQGANTEAFF	TGTGCCAGCAGTTTCAGCCAGGGGGCGAACACTGAAGCTTTCTTT
TRBV6-1	NA	NA	TRBJ2-7	CASSEGGSGYEQYF	TGTGCCAGCAGTGAAGGTGGGAGCGGCTACGAGCAGTACTTC
TRBV5-6	TRBD1	NA	TRBJ2-7	CASSSGTGVEEQYF	TGTGCCAGCAGCTCCGGGACAGGGGTTGAAGAGCAGTACTTC
TRBV19	NA	NA	TRBJ2-3	CASSMKGTDTQYF	TGTGCCAGTAGTATGAAGGGCACAGATACGCAGTATTTT
TRBV30	NA	NA	TRBJ1-1	CAWSVSVNTEAFF	TGTGCCTGGAGTGTTTCAGTGAACACTGAAGCTTTCTTT
TRBV4-3	NA	NA	TRBJ2-2	CASSQEEGANTGELFF	TGCGCCAGCAGCCAAGAGGAGGGAGCGAACACCGGGGAGCTGTTTTTT